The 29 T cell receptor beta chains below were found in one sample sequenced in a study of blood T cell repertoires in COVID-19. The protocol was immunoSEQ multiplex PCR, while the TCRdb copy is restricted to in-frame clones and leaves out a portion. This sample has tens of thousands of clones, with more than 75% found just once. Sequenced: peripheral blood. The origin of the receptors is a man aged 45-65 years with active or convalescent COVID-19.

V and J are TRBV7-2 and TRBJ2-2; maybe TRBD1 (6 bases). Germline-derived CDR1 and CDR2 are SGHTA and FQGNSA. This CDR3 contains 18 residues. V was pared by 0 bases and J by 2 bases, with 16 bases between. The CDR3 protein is CASSLAGARGPNTGELFF. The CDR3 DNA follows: TGTGCCAGCAGCTTAGCGGGGGCTCGGGGACCTAACACCGGGGAGCTGTTTTTT.

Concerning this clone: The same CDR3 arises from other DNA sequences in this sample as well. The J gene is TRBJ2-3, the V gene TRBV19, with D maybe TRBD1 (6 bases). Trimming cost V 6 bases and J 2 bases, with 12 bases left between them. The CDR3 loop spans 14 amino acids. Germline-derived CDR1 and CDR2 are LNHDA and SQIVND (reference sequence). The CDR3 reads CASRANRATDTQYF. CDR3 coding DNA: TGTGCCAGTAGAGCCAACAGGGCCACAGATACGCAGTATTTT.

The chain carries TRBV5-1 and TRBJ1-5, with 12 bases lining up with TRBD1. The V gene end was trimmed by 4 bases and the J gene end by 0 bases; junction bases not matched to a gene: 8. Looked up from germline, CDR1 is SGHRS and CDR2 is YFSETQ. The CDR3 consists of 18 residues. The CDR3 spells CASSPGQGAFTSNQPQHF. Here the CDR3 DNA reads TGCGCCAGCAGCCCGGGACAGGGGGCTTTCACTAGCAATCAGCCCCAGCATTTT.

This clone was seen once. The CDR3 coding sequence is TGCGCCAGCAGCCAAGAACGAGGGGGGGCTACCGGGGAGCTGTTTTTT. Protein: CASSQERGGATGELFF. The chain employs TRBV4-3 and TRBJ2-2, with D perhaps TRBD2 (7 bases). V lost 0 bases, J lost 5 bases, and 13 bases lay in between. The germline V gene has CDR1 LGHNA and CDR2 YSLEER. The CDR3 has 16 residues.

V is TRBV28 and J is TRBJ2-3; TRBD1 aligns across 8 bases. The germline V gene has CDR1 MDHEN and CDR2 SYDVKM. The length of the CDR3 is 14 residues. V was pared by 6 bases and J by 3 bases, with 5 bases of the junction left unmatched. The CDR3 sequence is CASSSGQETDTQYF. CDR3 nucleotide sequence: TGTGCCAGCAGCTCGGGACAGGAAACAGATACGCAGTATTTT.

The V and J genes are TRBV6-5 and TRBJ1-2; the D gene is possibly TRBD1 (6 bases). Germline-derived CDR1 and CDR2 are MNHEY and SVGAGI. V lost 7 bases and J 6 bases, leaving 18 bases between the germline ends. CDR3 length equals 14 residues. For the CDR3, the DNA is TGTGCCAGCACCCGCCCAAAGGGGGATGATGGCTACACCTTC. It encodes CASTRPKGDDGYTF.

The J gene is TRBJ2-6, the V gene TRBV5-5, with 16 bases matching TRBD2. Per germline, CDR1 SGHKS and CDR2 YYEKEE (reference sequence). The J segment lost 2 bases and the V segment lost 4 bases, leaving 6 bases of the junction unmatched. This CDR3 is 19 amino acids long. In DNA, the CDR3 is TGTGCCAGCAGCCCAGGGACTAGCGGGGGGGGCGCTGGGGCCAACGTCCTGACTTTC. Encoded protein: CASSPGTSGGGAGANVLTF.

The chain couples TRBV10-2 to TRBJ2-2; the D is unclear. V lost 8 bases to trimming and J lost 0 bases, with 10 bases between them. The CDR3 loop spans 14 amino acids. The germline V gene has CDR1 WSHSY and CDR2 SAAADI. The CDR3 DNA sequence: TGCGCCAGCCATCACACAACGAACACCGGGGAGCTGTTTTTT. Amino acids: CASHHTTNTGELFF.

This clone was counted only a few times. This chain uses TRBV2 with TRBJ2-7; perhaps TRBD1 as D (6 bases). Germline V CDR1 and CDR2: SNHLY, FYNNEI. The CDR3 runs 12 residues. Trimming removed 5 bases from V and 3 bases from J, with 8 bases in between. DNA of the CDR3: TGTGCCAGCAGTCGGGACAACTACGAGCAGTACTTC. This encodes CASSRDNYEQYF.

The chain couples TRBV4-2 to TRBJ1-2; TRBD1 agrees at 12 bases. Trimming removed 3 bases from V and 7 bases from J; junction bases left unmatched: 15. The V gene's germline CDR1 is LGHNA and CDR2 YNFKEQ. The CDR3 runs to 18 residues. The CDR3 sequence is CASSQASGTGGELGGYTF. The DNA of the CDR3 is TGTGCCAGCAGCCAGGCCAGCGGGACAGGGGGCGAATTAGGTGGCTACACCTTC.

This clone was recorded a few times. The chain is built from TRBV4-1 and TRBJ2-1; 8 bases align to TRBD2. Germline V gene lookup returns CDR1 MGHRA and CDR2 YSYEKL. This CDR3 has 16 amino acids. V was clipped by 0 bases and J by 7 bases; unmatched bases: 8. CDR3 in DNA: TGCGCCAGCAGCCAAGAAGGGGTAGCGGGGAAGAATGAGCAGTTCTTC. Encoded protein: CASSQEGVAGKNEQFF.

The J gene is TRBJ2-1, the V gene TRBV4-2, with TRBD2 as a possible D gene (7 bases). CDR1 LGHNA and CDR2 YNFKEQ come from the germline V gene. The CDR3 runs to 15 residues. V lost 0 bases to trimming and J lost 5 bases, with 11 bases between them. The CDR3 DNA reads TGTGCCAGCAGCCAAGAGGGGGGGCCGGACAATGAGCAGTTCTTC. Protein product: CASSQEGGPDNEQFF.

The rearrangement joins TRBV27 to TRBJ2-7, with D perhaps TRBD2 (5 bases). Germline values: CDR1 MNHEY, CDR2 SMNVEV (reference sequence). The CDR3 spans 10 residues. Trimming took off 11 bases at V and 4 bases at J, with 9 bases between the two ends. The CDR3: CASGEYEQYF. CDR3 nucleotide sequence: TGTGCCTCCGGGGAGTACGAGCAGTACTTC.

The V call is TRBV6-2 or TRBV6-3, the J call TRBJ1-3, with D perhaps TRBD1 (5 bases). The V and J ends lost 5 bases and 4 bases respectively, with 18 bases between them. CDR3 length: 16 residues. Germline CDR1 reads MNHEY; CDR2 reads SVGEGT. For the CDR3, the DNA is TGTGCCAGCAGTCAACCGGACGGGGGTAGAGGAAACACCATATATTTT. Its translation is CASSQPDGGRGNTIYF.

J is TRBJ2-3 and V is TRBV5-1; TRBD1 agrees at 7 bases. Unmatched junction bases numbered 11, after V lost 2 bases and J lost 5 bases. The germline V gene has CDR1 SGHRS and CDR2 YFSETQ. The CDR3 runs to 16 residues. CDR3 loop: CASSFTGDNEVDTQYF. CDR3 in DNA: TGCGCCAGCAGCTTTACAGGGGACAACGAGGTAGATACGCAGTATTTT.

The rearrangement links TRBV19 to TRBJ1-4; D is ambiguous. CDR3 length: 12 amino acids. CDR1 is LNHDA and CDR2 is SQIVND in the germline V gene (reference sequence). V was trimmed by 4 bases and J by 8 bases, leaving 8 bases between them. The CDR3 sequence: CASSTSGEKLFF. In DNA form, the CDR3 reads TGTGCCAGTAGTACCTCGGGAGAAAAACTGTTTTTT.

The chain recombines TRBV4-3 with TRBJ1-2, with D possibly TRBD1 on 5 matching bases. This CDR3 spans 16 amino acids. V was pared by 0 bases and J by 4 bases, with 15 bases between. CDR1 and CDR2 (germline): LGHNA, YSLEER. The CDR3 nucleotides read TGCGCCAGCAGCCAAGATTGGACAACGGGCGCCTATGGCTACACCTTC. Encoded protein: CASSQDWTTGAYGYTF.

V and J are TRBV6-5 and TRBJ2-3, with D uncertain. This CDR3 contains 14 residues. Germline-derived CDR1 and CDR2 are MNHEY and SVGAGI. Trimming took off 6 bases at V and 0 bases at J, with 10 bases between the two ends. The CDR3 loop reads CASRPTSSTDTQYF. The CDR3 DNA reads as TGTGCCAGCAGACCGACTTCTAGCACAGATACGCAGTATTTT.

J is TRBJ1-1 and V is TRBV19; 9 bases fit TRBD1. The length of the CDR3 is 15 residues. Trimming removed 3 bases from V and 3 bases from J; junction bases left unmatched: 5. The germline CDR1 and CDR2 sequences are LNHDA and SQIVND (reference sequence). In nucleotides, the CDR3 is TGTGCCAGTAGTATTCCACAGGGGGCGTACACTGAAGCTTTCTTT. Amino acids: CASSIPQGAYTEAFF.

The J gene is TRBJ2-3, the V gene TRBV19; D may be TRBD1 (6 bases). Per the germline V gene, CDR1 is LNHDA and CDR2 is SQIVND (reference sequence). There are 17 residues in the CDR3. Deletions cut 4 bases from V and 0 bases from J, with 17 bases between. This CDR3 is CASSTSRDTASTDTQYF. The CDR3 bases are TGTGCCAGTAGTACATCCCGGGACACTGCTAGCACAGATACGCAGTATTTT.

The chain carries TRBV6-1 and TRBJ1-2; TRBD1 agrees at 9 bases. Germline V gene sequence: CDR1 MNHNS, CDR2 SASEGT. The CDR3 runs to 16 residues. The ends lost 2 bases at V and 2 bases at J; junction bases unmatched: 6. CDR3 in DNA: TGTGCCAGCAGTGAAAGGGACAGGGAGAGGAACTATGGCTACACCTTC. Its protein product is CASSERDRERNYGYTF.

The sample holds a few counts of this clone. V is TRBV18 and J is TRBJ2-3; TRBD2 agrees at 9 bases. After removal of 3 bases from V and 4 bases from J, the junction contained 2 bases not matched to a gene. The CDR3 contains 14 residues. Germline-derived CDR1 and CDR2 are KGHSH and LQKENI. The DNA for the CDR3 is TGTGCCAGCTCACCTACTAGCGGGTCAGATACGCAGTATTTT. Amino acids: CASSPTSGSDTQYF.

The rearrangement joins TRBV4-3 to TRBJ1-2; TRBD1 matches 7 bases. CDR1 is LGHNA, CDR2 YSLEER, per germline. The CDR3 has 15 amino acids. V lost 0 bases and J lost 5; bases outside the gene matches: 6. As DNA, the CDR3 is TGCGCCAGCAGCCAAGACAGGGGGGACCTTTATGGCTACACCTTC. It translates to CASSQDRGDLYGYTF.

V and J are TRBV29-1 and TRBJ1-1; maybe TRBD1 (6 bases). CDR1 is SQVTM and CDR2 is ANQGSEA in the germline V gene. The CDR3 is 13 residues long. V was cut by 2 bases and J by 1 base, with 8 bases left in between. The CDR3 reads CSVEWGQNTEAFF. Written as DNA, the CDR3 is TGCAGCGTTGAATGGGGGCAGAACACTGAAGCTTTCTTT.

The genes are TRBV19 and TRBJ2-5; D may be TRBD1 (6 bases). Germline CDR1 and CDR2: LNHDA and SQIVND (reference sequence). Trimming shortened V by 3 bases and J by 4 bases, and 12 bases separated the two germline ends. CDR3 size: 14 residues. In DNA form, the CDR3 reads TGTGCCAGTAGTATGCTGGGGGCTGGAGAGACCCAGTACTTC. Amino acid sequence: CASSMLGAGETQYF. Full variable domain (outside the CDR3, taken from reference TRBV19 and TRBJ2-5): DGGITQSPKYLFRKEGQNVTLSCEQNLNHDAMYWYRQDPGQGLRLIYYSQIVNDFQKGDIAEGYSVSREKKESFPLTVTSAQKNPTAFYLCASSMLGAGETQYFGPGTRLLVL.

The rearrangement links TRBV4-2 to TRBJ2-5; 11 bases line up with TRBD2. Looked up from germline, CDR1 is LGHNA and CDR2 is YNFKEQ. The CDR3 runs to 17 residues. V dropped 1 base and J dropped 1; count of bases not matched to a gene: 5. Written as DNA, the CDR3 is TGTGCCAGCAGCCAAGTCTCCGGGACTAGCGGCCAAGAGACCCAGTACTTC. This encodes CASSQVSGTSGQETQYF.

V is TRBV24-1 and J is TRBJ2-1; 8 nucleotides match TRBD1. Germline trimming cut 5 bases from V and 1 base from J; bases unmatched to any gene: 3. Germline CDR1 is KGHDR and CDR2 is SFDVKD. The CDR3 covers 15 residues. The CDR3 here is CATSVDRGSYNEQFF. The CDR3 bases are TGTGCCACCAGTGTCGACAGGGGATCCTACAATGAGCAGTTCTTC.

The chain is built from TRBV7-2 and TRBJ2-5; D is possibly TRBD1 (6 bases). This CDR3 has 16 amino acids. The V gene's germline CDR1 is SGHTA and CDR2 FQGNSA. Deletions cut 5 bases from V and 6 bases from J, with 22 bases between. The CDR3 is CASSPRRDTSGKTQYF. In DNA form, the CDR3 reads TGTGCCAGCAGCCCCCGCCGGGACACCTCGGGGAAGACCCAGTACTTC.

The CDR3 loop is CASSDRVLAKNIQYF. CDR3 nucleotide sequence: TGTGCCAGCAGTGACAGGGTCCTAGCCAAAAACATTCAGTACTTC. The rearrangement joins TRBV6-1 to TRBJ2-4, with D maybe TRBD1 (5 bases). Germline CDR1 is MNHNS and CDR2 is SASEGT. The V gene lost 3 bases and the J gene lost 0 bases, with 9 bases spanning the gap. CDR3 length equals 15 residues.